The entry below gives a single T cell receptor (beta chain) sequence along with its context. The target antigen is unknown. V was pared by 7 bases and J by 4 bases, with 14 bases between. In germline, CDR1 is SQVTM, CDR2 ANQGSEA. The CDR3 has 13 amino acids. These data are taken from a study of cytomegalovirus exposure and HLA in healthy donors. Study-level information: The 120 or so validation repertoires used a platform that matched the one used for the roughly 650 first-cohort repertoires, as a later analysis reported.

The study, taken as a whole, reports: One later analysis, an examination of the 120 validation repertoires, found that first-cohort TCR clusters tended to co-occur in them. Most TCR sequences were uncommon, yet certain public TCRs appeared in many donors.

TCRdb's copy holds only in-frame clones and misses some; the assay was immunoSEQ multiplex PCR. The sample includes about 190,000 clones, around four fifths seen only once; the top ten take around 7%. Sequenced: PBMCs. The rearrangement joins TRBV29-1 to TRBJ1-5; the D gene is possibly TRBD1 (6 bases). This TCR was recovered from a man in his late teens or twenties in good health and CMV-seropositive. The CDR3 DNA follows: TGCAGCGCACGGGACAATTTTAATCAGCCCCAGCATTTT. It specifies CSARDNFNQPQHF.